This entry concerns a single T cell receptor beta chain. Its antigen is still unknown. These data belong to a study of siplizumab effects on memory and regulatory T cells. Germline V gives CDR1 LNHNV, CDR2 YYDKDF (reference sequence). Trimming cost V 10 bases and J 2 bases, with 20 bases left between them. The CDR3 is 15 residues long. Overall study findings and caveats: Siplizumab gave mappable alloreactive CD4+ clones an average Treg-derived fraction of approximately 64%, against around 29% in controls. Tracing alloreactive clones into unstimulated subsets worked for only a minor fraction of them. Memory T cells appeared less diverse than naive cells, which seemed to contribute substantially to alloresponse.

Approximately 93,000 TCR templates per sample were assayed. Repertoires were generated with immunoSEQ multiplex PCR, while TCRdb's copy carries only in-frame clones and drops some. The profile shows 100,000 or so clones, under 95% of them singletons. The chain links TRBV15 to TRBJ2-5; D could derive from TRBD1 or TRBD2 (5 bases each). The clonotype was recovered from a human donor in good health. Sequences were obtained from Tregs sorted from blood. This CDR3 reads CAISNGATAQETQYF. The CDR3 nucleotides read TGTGCCATCTCAAACGGGGCGACAGCACAAGAGACCCAGTACTTC.